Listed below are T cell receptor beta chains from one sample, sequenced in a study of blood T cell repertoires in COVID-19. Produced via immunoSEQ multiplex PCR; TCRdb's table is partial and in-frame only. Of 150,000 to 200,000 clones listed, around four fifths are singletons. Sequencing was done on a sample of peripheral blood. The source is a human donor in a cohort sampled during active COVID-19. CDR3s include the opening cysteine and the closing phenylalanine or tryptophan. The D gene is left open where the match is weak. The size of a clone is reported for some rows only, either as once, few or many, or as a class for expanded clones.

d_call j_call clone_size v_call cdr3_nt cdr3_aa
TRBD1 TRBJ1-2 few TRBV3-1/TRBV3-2 TGTGCCAGCAGCCAAGGAATGCTATACAGGGGGAACTATGGCTACACCTTC CASSQGMLYRGNYGYTF
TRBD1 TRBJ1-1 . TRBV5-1 TGCGCCAGCAGCGGGGGACAGGGGCAAGCGAGCACTGAAGCTTTCTTT CASSGGQGQASTEAFF
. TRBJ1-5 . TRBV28 TGTGCCAGCGAACACTGGGGGGGGGACGGTCAGCCCCAGCATTTT CASEHWGGDGQPQHF
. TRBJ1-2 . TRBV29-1 TGCAGCGTTGATTTAGGGTCGTCAGGGAAATATGGCTACACCTTC CSVDLGSSGKYGYTF
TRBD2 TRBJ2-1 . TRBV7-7 TGTGCTAGCAGCGCTCGGACTAGCGGGAGGTCGAATGAGCAGTTCTTC CASSARTSGRSNEQFF
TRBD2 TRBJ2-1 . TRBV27 TGTGCCAGCAGGTGGGGGGGAGACTTCAATGAGCAGTTCTTC CASRWGGDFNEQFF
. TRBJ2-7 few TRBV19 TGTGCCAGTAGTTCGAGGGGGGAGCAGTACTTC CASSSRGEQYF
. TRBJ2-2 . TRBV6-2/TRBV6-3 TGTGCCAGCAGTTACACGGGGTCTAACACCGGGGAGCTGTTTTTT CASSYTGSNTGELFF
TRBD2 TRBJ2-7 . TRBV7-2 TGTGCCAGCAGCTCTCTAGCGGGAGGTCTGTACGAGCAGTACTTC CASSSLAGGLYEQYF
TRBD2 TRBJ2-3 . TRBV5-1 TGCGCCAGCAGCTACTTACTAGCGGGGGGGCCAGATACGCAGTATTTT CASSYLLAGGPDTQYF
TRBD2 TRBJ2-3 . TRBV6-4 TGTGCCAGCAGTGAGAGGCGGGAGTCAGATACGCAGTATTTT CASSERRESDTQYF
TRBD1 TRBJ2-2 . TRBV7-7 TGTGCCAGCAGCGGAGGGACAGGGCTAACCGGGGAGCTGTTTTTT CASSGGTGLTGELFF
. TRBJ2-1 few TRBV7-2 TGTGCCAGCAGACGACTCACAGGACTGGGAGGCAATGAGCAGTTCTTC CASRRLTGLGGNEQFF
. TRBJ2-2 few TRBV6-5 TGTGCCAGCAGCTACAGAGGCCGGAGCGGGGAGCTGTTTTTT CASSYRGRSGELFF
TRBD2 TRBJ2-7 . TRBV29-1 TGCAGCGTTGAAGGTATGACTAGCGGGAACACCTACGAGCAGTACTTC CSVEGMTSGNTYEQYF
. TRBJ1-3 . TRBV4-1 TGCGCCAGCAGCTTACCCAGGGGATCTGGAAACACCATATATTTT CASSLPRGSGNTIYF
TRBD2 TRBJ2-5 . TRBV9 TGTGCCAGCAGCCCAGGACTAGCCTCAGAGACCCAGTACTTC CASSPGLASETQYF
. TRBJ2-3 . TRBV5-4 TGTGCCAGCAGCTTGTCGGGTAGCACAGATACGCAGTATTTT CASSLSGSTDTQYF
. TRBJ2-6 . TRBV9 TGTGCCAGCAGCGTAGAATGGGACACCCTCTCTGGGGCCAACGTCCTGACTTTC CASSVEWDTLSGANVLTF
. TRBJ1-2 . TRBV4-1 TGCGCCAGCAGCCAAGGGACATATGGCTACACCTTC CASSQGTYGYTF